This TCR beta chain originates from a study of OX40 agonist ivuxolimab in advanced cancers. Clones were read by immunoSEQ multiplex PCR, and TCRdb kept only the in-frame ones, dropping some. The top ten clones hold about 0.8% of a sample with 50,000 to 65,000 clones, approximately 88% of them seen once. Germline loops: CDR1 GTSNPN, CDR2 SVGIG (reference sequence). Trimming took 2 bases from V and 5 from J, leaving 13 bases between them. The CDR3 sequence is 14 residues long. This TCR was recovered from an adult with an advanced solid tumor such as melanoma, head and neck, liver or kidney cancer. This rearrangement joins TRBV30 to TRBJ1-5; D unclear. The material was CD4+ or CD8+ T cells sorted from blood, obtained in a trial of the OX40 agonist ivuxolimab. CDR3 sequence: CAWSPRRVDQPQHF. DNA for the CDR3: TGTGCCTGGAGTCCCCGAAGAGTCGATCAGCCCCAGCATTTT.